The table lists the clone carrying this T cell receptor (beta chain) with a count of one. As yet, its antigen is unknown. The sample belongs to a study of cytomegalovirus exposure and HLA in healthy donors. Study results and caveats: A later examination showed that TCR association rates differed by HLA locus, with DRB1 most and HLA-C fewest.

Primers for the PCR totalled 60 Vbeta and 13 Jbeta. Measured with immunoSEQ multiplex PCR; TCRdb has only the in-frame clones, and not every one. The profile covers about 180,000 clones, with more than 65% appearing a single time and 1.2% taken by the ten largest. CDR3 size: 13 residues. Germline V gives CDR1 SEHNR, CDR2 FQNEAQ (reference sequence). Trimming removed 10 bases from V and 4 bases from J; junction bases left unmatched: 4. The V and J genes are TRBV7-9 and TRBJ1-4, with 9 bases fitting TRBD1. The sequencing sample was made of PBMCs. The origin of this receptor is a girl aged 2-15 years in good health and CMV-seropositive. CDR3 loop: CATRQGGNEKLFF. CDR3 nucleotides: TGTGCCACAAGACAGGGGGGTAATGAAAAACTGTTTTTT.